This T cell receptor (beta chain) was documented in a study of cytomegalovirus exposure and HLA in healthy donors. Concerning this clone itself: Its antigen is still unknown.

Regarding the study as a whole: Sequencing likely generated an artifact that appeared as a cluster of highly shared sequence variants.

The study ran its PCR with 60 Vbeta and 13 Jbeta primers. Clones were sequenced by immunoSEQ multiplex PCR, and TCRdb holds only the in-frame ones, with some missing. This sample has 150,000 to 200,000 clones, with approximately 84% found just once. The source of this sequence is a girl between 10 and 17 years old in good health and CMV-seropositive. Material: PBMCs.

CDR3 in amino acids: CASRNREWNSPLHF. CDR3 DNA sequence: TGTGCCAGTAGAAACAGGGAATGGAATTCACCCCTCCACTTT. The J gene is TRBJ1-6, the V gene TRBV19; perhaps TRBD1 as D (6 bases). The germline CDR1 and CDR2 sequences are LNHDA and SQIVND (reference sequence). The CDR3 totals 14 residues. Trimming took off 6 bases at V and 7 bases at J, with 13 bases between the two ends. Full variable domain (missing parts from reference TRBV19 and TRBJ1-6): DGGITQSPKYLFRKEGQNVTLSCEQNLNHDAMYWYRQDPGQGLRLIYYSQIVNDFQKGDIAEGYSVSREKKESFPLTVTSAQKNPTAFYLCASRNREWNSPLHFGNGTRLTVT.